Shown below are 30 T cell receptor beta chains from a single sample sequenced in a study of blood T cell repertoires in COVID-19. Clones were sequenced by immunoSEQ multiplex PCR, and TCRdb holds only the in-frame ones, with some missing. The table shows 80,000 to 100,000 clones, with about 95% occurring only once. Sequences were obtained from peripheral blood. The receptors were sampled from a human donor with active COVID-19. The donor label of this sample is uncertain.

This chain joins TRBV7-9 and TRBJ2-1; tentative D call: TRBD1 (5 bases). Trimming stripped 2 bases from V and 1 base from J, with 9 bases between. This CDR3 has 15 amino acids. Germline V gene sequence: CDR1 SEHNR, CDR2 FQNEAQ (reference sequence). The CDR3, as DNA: TGTGCCAGCAGCTTACAGGGCGGATCCTACAATGAGCAGTTCTTC. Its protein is CASSLQGGSYNEQFF.

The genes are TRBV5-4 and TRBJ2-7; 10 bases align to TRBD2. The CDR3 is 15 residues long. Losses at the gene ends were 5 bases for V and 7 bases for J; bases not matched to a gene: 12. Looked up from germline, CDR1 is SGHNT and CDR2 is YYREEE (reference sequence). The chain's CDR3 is CASSRPASGGLEQYF. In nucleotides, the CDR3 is TGTGCCAGCAGTCGCCCGGCTAGCGGGGGTTTGGAGCAGTACTTC. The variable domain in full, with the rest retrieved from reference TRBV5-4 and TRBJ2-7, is ETGVTQSPTHLIKTRGQQVTLRCSSQSGHNTVSWYQQALGQGPQFIFQYYREEENGRGNFPPRFSGLQFPNYSSELNVNALELDDSALYLCASSRPASGGLEQYFGPGTRLTVT.

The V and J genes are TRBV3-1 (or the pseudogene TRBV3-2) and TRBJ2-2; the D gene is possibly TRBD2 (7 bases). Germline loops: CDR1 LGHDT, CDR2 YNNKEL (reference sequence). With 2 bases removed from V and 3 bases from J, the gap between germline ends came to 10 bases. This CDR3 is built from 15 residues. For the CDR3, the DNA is TGTGCCAGCAGCCAAAGGGGGGGTCACACCGGGGAGCTGTTTTTT. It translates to CASSQRGGHTGELFF.

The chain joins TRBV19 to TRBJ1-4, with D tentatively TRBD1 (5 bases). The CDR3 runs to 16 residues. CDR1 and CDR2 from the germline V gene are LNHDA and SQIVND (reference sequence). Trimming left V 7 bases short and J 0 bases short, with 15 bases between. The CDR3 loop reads CASTATVVATNEKLFF. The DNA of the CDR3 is TGTGCCAGTACCGCGACAGTCGTCGCAACTAATGAAAAACTGTTTTTT. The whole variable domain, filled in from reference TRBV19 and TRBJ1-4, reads DGGITQSPKYLFRKEGQNVTLSCEQNLNHDAMYWYRQDPGQGLRLIYYSQIVNDFQKGDIAEGYSVSREKKESFPLTVTSAQKNPTAFYLCASTATVVATNEKLFFGSGTQLSVL.

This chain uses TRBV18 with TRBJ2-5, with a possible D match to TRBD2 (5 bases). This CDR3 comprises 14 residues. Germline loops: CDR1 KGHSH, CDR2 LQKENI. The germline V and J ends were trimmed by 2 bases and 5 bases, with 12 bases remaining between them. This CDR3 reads CASSPGGGMETQYF. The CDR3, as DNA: TGTGCCAGCTCACCAGGAGGAGGAATGGAGACCCAGTACTTC.

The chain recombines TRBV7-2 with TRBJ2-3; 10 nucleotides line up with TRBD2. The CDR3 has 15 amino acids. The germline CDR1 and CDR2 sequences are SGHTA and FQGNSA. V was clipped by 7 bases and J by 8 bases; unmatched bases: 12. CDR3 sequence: CASKSVLAGVGTQYF. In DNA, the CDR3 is TGTGCCAGCAAGTCGGTGCTAGCGGGAGTCGGTACGCAGTATTTT.

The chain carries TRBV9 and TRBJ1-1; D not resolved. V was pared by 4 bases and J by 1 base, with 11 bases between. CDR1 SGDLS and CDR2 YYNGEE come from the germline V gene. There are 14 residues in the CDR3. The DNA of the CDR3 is TGTGCCAGCAGCTTCCGAGCCGAGAACACTGAAGCTTTCTTT. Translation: CASSFRAENTEAFF.

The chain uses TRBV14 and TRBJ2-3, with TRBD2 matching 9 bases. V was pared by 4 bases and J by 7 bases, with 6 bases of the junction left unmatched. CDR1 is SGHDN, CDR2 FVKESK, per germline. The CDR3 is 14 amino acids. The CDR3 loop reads CASSLSGGSHTQYF. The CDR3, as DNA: TGTGCCAGCAGCCTTAGCGGGGGCTCCCATACGCAGTATTTT.

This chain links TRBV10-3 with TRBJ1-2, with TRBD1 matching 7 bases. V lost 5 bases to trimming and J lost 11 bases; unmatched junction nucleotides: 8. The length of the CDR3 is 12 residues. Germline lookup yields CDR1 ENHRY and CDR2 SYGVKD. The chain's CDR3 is CAISPRGGEYTF. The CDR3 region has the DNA TGTGCCATCAGTCCGAGAGGGGGCGAGTACACCTTC.

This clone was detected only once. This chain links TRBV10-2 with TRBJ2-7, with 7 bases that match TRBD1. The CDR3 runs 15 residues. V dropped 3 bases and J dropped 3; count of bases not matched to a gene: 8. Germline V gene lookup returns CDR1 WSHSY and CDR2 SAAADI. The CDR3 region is CASSDRARGNYEQYF. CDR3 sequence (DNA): TGCGCCAGCAGTGACAGGGCCAGGGGGAACTACGAGCAGTACTTC.

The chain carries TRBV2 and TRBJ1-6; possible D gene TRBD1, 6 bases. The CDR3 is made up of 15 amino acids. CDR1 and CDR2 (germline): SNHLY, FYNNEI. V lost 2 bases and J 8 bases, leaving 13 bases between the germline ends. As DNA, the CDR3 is TGTGCCAGCAGTGAACAGGGGACGAATCATTCACCCCTCCACTTT. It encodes CASSEQGTNHSPLHF. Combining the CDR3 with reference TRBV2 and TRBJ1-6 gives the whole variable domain EPEVTQTPSHQVTQMGQEVILRCVPISNHLYFYWYRQILGQKVEFLVSFYNNEISEKSEIFDDQFSVERPDGSNFTLKIRSTKLEDSAMYFCASSEQGTNHSPLHFGNGTRLTVT.

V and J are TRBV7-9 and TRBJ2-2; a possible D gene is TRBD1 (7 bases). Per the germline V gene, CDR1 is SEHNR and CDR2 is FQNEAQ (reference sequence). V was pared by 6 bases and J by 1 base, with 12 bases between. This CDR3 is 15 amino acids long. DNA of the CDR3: TGTGCCAGCAGTCGACAGGGACTGAACACCGGGGAGCTGTTTTTT. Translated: CASSRQGLNTGELFF.

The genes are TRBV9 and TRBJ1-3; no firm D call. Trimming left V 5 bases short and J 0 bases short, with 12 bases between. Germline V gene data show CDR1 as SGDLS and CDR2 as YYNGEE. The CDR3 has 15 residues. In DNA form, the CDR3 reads TGTGCCAGCAGTCAGTTGATCAACTCTGGAAACACCATATATTTT. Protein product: CASSQLINSGNTIYF.

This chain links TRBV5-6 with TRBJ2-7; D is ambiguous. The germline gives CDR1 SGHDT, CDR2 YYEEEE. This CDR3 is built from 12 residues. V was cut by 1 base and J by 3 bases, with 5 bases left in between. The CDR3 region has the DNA TGTGCCAGCAGCTTGTCGAGCTACGAGCAGTACTTC. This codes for CASSLSSYEQYF. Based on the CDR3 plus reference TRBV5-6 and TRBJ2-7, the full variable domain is DAGVTQSPTHLIKTRGQQVTLRCSPKSGHDTVSWYQQALGQGPQFIFQYYEEEERQRGNFPDRFSGHQFPNYSSELNVNALLLGDSALYLCASSLSSYEQYFGPGTRLTVT.

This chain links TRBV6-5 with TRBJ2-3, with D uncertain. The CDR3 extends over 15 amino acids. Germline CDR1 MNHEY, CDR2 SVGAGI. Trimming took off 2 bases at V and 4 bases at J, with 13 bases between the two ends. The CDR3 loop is CASSYGGGLADTQYF. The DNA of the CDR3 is TGTGCCAGCAGTTACGGTGGCGGCTTGGCAGATACGCAGTATTTT.

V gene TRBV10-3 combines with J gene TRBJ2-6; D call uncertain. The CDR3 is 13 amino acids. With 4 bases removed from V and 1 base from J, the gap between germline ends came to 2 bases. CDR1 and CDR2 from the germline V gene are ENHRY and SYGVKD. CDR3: CAISASGANVLTF. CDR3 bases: TGTGCCATCAGTGCTTCTGGGGCCAACGTCCTGACTTTC.

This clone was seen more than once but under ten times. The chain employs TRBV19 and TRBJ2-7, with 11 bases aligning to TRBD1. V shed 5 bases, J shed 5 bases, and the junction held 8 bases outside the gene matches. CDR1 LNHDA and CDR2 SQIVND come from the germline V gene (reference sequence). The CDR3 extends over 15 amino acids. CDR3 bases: TGTGCCAGTAGTTCCCGGGACAGGGGGATCCACGAGCAGTACTTC. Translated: CASSSRDRGIHEQYF.

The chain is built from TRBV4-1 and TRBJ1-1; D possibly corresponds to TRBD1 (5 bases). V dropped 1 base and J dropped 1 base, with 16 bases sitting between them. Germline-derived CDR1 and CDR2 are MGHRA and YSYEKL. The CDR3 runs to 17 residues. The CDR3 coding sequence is TGCGCCAGCAGCCAAGCGGAGCGGGGCCCAAAGAACACTGAAGCTTTCTTT. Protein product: CASSQAERGPKNTEAFF.

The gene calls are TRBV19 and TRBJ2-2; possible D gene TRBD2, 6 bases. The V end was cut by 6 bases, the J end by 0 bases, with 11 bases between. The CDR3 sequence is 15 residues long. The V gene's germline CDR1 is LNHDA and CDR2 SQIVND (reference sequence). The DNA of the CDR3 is TGTGCCAGTAGGGGACTCGCCGCGAACACCGGGGAGCTGTTTTTT. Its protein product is CASRGLAANTGELFF.

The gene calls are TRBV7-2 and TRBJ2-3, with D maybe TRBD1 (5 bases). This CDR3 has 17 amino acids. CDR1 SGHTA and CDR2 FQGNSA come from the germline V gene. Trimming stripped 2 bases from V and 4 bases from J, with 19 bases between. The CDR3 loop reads CASSLPTDPIRPDTQYF. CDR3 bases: TGTGCCAGCAGCTTACCGACAGACCCGATTCGCCCAGATACGCAGTATTTT.

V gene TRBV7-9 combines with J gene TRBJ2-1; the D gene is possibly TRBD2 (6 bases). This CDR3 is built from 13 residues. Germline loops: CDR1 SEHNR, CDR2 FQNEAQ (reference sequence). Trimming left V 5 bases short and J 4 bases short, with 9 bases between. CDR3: CASSAGTYNEQFF. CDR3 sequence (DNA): TGTGCCAGCAGCGCCGGGACTTACAATGAGCAGTTCTTC.

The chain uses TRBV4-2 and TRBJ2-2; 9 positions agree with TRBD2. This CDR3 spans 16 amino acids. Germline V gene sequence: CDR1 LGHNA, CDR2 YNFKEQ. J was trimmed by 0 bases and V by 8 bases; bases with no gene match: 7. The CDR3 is CASGPAGGTNTGELFF. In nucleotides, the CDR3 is TGTGCCAGCGGTCCTGCGGGGGGGACGAACACCGGGGAGCTGTTTTTT.

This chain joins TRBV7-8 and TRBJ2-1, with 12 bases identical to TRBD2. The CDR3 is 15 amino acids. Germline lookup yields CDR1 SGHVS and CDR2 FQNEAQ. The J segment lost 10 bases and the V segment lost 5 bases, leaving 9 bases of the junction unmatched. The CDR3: CASSQKPSGRGEQFF. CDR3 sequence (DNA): TGTGCCAGCAGCCAAAAGCCTAGCGGGAGGGGGGAGCAGTTCTTC.

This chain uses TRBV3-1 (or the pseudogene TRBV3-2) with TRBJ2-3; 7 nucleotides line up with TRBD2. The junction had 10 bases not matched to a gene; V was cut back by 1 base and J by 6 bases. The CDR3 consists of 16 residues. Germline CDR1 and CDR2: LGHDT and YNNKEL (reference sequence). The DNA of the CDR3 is TGTGCCAGCAGCCAAGTTCGCGGGAGTGGTCGGGATACGCAGTATTTT. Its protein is CASSQVRGSGRDTQYF.

The CDR3 nucleotides are TGTGCCAGCAGCCCAGGGGGACGGGAGACCCAGTACTTC. Amino acid sequence: CASSPGGRETQYF. The chain combines TRBV7-2 with TRBJ2-5; 7 nucleotides agree with TRBD1. The CDR3 spans 13 residues. The junction had 5 bases not matched to a gene; V was cut back by 5 bases and J by 5 bases. CDR1 SGHTA and CDR2 FQGNSA come from the germline V gene.

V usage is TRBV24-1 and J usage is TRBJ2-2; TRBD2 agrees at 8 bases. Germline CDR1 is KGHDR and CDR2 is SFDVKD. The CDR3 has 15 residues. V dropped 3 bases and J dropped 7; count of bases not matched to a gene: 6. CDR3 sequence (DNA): TGTGCCACCAGTGATCGGGGGGGAGCCATCGGGGAGCTGTTTTTT. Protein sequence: CATSDRGGAIGELFF.

The CDR3 region is CASSTPGQGASQPQHF. The CDR3 nucleotides are TGTGCCAGTAGTACCCCGGGACAGGGGGCAAGCCAGCCCCAGCATTTT. The V gene is TRBV19, the J gene TRBJ1-5; 12 nucleotides line up with TRBD1. This CDR3 is 16 amino acids long. Unmatched junction bases numbered 8, after V lost 4 bases and J lost 7 bases. Germline CDR1 is LNHDA and CDR2 is SQIVND (reference sequence).

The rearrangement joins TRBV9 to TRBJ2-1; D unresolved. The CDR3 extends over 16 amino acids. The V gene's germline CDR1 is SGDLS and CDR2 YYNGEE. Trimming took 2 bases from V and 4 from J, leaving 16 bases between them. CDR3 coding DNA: TGTGCCAGCAGCGTCTCCGAGTGGTTAGCTTACAATGAGCAGTTCTTC. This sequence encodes CASSVSEWLAYNEQFF.

CDR3 sequence: CASRNVPGQSAYEQYF. In DNA, the CDR3 is TGTGCCAGCAGGAACGTCCCGGGACAGTCAGCCTACGAGCAGTACTTC. The rearrangement joins TRBV2 to TRBJ2-7, with 7 bases fitting TRBD1. V dropped 6 bases and J dropped 2; count of bases not matched to a gene: 13. The CDR3 runs 16 residues. Germline CDR1 SNHLY, CDR2 FYNNEI.

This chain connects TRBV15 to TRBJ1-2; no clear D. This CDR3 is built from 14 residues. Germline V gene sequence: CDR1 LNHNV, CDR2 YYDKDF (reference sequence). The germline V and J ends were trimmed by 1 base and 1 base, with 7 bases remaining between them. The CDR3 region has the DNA TGTGCCACCAGCAGAGGGAGCGGTAACTATGGCTACACCTTC. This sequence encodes CATSRGSGNYGYTF. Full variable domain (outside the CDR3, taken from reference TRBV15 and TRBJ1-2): DAMVIQNPRYQVTQFGKPVTLSCSQTLNHNVMYWYQQKSSQAPKLLFHYYDKDFNNEADTPDNFQSRRPNTSFCFLDIRSPGLGDTAMYLCATSRGSGNYGYTFGSGTRLTVV.